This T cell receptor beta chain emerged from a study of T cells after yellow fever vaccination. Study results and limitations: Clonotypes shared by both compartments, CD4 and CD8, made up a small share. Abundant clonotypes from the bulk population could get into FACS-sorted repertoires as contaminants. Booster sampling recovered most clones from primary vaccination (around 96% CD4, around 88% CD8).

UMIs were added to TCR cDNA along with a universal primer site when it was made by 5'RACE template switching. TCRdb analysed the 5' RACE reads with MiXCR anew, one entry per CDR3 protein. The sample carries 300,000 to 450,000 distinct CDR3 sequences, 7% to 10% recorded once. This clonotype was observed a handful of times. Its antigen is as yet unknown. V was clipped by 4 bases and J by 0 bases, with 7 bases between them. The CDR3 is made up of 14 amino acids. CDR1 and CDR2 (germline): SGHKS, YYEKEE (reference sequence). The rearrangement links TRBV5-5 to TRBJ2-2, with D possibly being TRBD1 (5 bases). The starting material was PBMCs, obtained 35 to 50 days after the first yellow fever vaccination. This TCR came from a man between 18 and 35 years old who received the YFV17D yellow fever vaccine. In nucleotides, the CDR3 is TGTGCCAGCAGCCCAGGGTCGAACACCGGGGAGCTGTTTTTT. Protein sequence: CASSPGSNTGELFF.